The sample holds a few counts of the clone carrying this T cell receptor beta chain. These data originate in a study of technical replicates of blood from several donors. Measured with immunoSEQ multiplex PCR; TCRdb has only the in-frame clones, and not every one. In the table there are under 100,000 clones, around 96% of which are singletons. The specimen was T cells isolated from PBMCs. This clonotype was obtained from a human donor in good health.

Here the CDR3 DNA reads TGCAGTACCAGGCAGAACACTGAAGCTTTCTTT. Its protein product is CSTRQNTEAFF. The J gene is TRBJ1-1, the V gene TRBV20-1; D is unclear. Trimming left V 8 bases short and J 1 base short, with 8 bases between. Germline V gene data show CDR1 as DFQATT and CDR2 as SNEGSKA (reference sequence). This CDR3 is built from 11 residues.